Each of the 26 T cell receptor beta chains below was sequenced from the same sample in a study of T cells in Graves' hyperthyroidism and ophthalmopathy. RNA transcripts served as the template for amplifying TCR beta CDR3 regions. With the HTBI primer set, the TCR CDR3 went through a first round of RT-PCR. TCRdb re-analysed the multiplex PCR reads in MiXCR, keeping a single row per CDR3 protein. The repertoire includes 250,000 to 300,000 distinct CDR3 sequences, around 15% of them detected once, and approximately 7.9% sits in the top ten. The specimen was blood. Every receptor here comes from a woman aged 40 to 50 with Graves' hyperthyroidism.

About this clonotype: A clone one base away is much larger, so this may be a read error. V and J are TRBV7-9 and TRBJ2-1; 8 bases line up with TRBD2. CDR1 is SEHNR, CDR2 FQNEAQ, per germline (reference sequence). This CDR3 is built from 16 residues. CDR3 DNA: TGTGCCAGCGGCTTAGAGGGCGGGAGGTCCTACAATGAGCAGTTCTTC. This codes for CASGLEGGRSYNEQFF.

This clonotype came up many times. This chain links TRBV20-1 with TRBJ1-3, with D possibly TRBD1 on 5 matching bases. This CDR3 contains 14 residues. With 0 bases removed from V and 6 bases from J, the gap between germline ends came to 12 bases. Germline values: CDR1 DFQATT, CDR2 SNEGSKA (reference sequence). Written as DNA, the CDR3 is TGCAGTGCTAGAGATGGGGGGGGAGTAAACACCATATATTTT. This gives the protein CSARDGGGVNTIYF.

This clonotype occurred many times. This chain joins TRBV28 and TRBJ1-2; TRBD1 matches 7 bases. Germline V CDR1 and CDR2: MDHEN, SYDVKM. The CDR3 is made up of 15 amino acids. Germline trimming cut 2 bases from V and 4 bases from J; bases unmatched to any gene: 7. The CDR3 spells CASSLTSGQPYGYTF. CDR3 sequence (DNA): TGTGCCAGCAGTTTAACCTCGGGACAGCCCTATGGCTACACCTTC.

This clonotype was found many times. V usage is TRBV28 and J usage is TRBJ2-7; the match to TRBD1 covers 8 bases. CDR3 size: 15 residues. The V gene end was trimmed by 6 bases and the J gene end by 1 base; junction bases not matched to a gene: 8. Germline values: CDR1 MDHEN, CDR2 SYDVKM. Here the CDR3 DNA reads TGTGCCAGCAGCACCCCCGGACAGGGTTCCTACGAGCAGTACTTC. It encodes CASSTPGQGSYEQYF.

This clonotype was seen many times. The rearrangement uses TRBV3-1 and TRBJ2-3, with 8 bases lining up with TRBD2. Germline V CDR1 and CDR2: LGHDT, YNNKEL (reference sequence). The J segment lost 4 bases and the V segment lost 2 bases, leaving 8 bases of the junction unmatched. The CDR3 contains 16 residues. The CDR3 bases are TGTGCCAGCAGCCAAACGGGGACTAGTGGCGCAGATACGCAGTATTTT. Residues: CASSQTGTSGADTQYF.

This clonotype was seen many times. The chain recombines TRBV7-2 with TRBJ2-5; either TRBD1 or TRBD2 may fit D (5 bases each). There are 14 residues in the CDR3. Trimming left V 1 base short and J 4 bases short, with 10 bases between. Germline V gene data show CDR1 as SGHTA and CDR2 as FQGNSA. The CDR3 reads CASSLDPGRETQYF. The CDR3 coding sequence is TGTGCCAGCAGCTTAGACCCGGGGCGAGAGACCCAGTACTTC.

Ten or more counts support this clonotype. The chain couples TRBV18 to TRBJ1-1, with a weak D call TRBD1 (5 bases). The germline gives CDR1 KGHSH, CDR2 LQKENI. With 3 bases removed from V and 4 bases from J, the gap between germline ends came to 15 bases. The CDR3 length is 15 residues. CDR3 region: CASSPQQAGFTEAFF. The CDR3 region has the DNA TGTGCCAGCTCACCGCAACAGGCCGGGTTCACTGAAGCTTTCTTT.

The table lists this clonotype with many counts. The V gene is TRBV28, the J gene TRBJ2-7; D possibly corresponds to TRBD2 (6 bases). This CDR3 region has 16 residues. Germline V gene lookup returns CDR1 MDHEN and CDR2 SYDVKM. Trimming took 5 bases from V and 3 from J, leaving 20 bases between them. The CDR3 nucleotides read TGTGCCAGCAGTCACGGCCTTACTAGCCGTTACTACGAGCAGTACTTC. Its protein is CASSHGLTSRYYEQYF.

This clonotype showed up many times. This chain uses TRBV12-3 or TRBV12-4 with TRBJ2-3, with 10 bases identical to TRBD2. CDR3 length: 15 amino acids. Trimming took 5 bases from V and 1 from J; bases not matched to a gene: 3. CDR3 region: CASSTGTSGTDTQYF. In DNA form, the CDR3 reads TGTGCCAGCAGTACCGGGACTAGCGGCACAGATACGCAGTATTTT.

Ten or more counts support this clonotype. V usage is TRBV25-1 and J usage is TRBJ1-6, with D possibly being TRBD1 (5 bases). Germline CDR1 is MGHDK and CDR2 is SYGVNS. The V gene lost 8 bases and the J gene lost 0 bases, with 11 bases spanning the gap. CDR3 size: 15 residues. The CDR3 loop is CASSRGSSYNSPLHF. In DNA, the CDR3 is TGTGCCAGCTCTCGGGGGAGCTCCTATAATTCACCCCTCCACTTT.

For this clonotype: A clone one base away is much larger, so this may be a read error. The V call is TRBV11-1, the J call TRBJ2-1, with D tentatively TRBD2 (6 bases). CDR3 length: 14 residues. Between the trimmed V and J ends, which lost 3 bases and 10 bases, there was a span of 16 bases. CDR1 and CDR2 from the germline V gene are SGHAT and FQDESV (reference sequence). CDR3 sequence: CASSFRSWGGEQFF. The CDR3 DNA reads TGTGCCAGCAGCTTTAGGAGCTGGGGAGGCGAGCAGTTCTTC.

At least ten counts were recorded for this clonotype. CDR3 sequence: CSASSLAGVYEQFF. Here the CDR3 DNA reads TGCAGTGCTAGTTCTCTAGCGGGAGTCTATGAGCAGTTCTTC. V and J are TRBV20-1 and TRBJ2-1; 10 positions match TRBD2. Unmatched junction bases numbered 7, after V lost 3 bases and J lost 8 bases. The CDR3 loop spans 14 amino acids. CDR1 DFQATT and CDR2 SNEGSKA come from the germline V gene (reference sequence).

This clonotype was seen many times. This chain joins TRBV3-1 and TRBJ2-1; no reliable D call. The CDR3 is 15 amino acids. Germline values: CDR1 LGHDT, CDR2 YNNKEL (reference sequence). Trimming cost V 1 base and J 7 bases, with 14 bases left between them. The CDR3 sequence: CASSQGPRASNEQFF. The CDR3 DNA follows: TGTGCCAGCAGCCAAGGACCCCGGGCCAGTAATGAGCAGTTCTTC.

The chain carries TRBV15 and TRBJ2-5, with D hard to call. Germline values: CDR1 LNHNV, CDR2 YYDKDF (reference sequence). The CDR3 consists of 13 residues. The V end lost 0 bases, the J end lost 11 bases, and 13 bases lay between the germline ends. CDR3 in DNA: TGTGCCACCAGCAGAGATCTCAGAGAGGCGCAGTACTTC. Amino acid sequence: CATSRDLREAQYF.

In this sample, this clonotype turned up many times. Here the CDR3 DNA reads TGTGCCAGCAGGGTACACACTCAGGCAGATACGCAGTATTTT. Protein: CASRVHTQADTQYF. The chain is built from TRBV27 and TRBJ2-3, with D uncertain. With 6 bases removed from V and 4 bases from J, the gap between germline ends came to 14 bases. This CDR3 spans 14 amino acids. From germline, CDR1 is MNHEY and CDR2 SMNVEV (reference sequence).

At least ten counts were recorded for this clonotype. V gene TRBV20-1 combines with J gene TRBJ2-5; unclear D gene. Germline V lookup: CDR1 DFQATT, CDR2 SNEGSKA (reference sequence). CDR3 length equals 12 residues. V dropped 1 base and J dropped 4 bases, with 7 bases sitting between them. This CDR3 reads CSARVGPETQYF. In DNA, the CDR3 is TGCAGTGCTAGAGTGGGCCCAGAGACCCAGTACTTC.

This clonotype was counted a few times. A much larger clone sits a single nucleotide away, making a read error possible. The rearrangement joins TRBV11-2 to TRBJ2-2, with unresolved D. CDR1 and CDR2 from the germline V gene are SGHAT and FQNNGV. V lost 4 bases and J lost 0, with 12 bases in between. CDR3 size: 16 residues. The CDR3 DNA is TGTGCCAGCAGCTCCCGTTCGGGCCCGAACACCGGGGAGCTGTTTTTT. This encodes CASSSRSGPNTGELFF.

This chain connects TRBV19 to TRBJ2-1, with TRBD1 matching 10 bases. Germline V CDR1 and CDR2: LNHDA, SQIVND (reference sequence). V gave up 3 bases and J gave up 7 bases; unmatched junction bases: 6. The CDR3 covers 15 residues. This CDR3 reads CASSMGQGTWNEQFF. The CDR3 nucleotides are TGTGCCAGTAGTATGGGACAGGGGACTTGGAATGAGCAGTTCTTC.

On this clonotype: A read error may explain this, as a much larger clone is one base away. CDR3 sequence reads: CVTSYSNQPQHF. The CDR3 region has the DNA TGTGTCACCAGCTATAGCAATCAGCCCCAGCATTTT. V is TRBV24-1 and J is TRBJ1-5; D not resolved. The CDR3 covers 12 residues. In germline, CDR1 is KGHDR, CDR2 SFDVKD.

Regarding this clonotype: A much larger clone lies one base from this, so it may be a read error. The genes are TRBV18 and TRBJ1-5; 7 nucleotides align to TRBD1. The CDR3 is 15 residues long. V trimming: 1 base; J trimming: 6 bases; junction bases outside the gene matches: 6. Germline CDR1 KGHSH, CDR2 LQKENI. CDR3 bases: TGTGCCAGCTCACCACACACAGGGGTGGGTCAGCCCCAGCATTTT. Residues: CASSPHTGVGQPQHF.

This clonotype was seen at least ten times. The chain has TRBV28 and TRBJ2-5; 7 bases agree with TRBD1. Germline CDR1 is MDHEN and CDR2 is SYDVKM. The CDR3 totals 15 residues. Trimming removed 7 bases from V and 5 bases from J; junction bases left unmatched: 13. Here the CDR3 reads CASTTTGIIGETQYF. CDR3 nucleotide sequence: TGTGCCAGCACAACGACAGGGATTATAGGGGAGACCCAGTACTTC.

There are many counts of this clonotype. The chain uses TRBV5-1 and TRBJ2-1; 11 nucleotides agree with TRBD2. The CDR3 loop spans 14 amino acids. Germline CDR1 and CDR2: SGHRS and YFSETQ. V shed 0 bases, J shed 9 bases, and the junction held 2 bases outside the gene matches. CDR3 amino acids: CASSLEGLAVEQFF. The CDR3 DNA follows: TGCGCCAGCAGCTTGGAGGGACTAGCGGTTGAGCAGTTCTTC.

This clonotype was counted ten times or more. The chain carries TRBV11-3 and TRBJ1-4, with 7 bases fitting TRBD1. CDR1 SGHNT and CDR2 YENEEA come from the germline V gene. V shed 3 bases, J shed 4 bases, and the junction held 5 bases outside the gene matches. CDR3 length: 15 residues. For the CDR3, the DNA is TGTGCCAGCAGCTTCGGACAGGCCGGTAATGAAAAACTGTTTTTT. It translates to CASSFGQAGNEKLFF.

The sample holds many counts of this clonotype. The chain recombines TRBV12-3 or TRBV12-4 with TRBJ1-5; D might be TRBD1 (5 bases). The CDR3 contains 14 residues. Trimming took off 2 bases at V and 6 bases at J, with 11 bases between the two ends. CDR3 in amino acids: CASSLTQGSQPQHF. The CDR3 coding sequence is TGTGCCAGCAGTTTAACCCAGGGAAGTCAGCCCCAGCATTTT.

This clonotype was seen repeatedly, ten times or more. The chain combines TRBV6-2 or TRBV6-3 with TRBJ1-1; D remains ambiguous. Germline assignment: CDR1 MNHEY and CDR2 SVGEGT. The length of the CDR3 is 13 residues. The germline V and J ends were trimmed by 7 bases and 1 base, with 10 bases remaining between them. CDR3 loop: CASTIHWNTEAFF. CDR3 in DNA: TGTGCCAGCACGATACATTGGAACACTGAAGCTTTCTTT.

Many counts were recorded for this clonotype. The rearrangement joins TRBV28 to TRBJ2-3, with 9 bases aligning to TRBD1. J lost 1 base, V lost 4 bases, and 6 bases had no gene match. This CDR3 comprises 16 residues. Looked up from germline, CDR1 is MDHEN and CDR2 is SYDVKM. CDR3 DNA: TGTGCCAGCAGTTCCAGGACAGGGGAAGGCACAGATACGCAGTATTTT. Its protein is CASSSRTGEGTDTQYF.